These 10 T cell receptor beta chains originate from one sample sequenced in a study of vaccination and CD4 T cells after COVID-19. Cultured CD4+ T cell DNA was sequenced using the Oncomine TCR Beta short-read assay. TCRdb independently ran MiXCR on the PCR reads; one entry per CDR3 protein. Of roughly 16,000 distinct CDR3 sequences listed, about 50% are singletons. Their recognized antigens are unknown. Specified treatment: approximately 9-day PBMC culture with coronavirus spike peptide pools or control peptides (ViraFEST assay). The material sequenced was CD4+ T cells from blood, cultured in vitro. These receptor sequences come from a human donor who had recovered from COVID-19.

The gene calls are TRBV10-1 and TRBJ1-2; D unclear. The CDR3 runs to 13 residues. Germline lookup yields CDR1 WNHNN and CDR2 SYGVQD (reference sequence). Deletions cut 2 bases from V and 8 bases from J, with 12 bases between. In DNA, the CDR3 is TGCGCCAGCAGTGAGGCGGACGTGCGCGGCTACACCTTC. Residues: CASSEADVRGYTF.

This clonotype has a handful of counts. The chain couples TRBV7-8 to TRBJ1-5, with a tentative D call TRBD1 (5 bases). The CDR3 has 14 amino acids. Germline assignment: CDR1 SGHVS and CDR2 FQNEAQ. Trimming took off 1 base at V and 5 bases at J, with 9 bases between the two ends. The CDR3 here is CASSLGGGDQPQHF. In nucleotides, the CDR3 is TGTGCCAGCAGCTTAGGGGGAGGGGATCAGCCCCAGCATTTT.

This rearrangement joins TRBV6-2 or TRBV6-3 to TRBJ2-1; 10 bases are a match to TRBD1. CDR1 and CDR2 (germline): MNHEY, SVGEGT. V dropped 6 bases and J dropped 3; count of bases not matched to a gene: 5. CDR3 length: 15 residues. The CDR3 reads CASRIGTGVYNEQFF. The CDR3 DNA is TGTGCCAGCAGGATCGGGACAGGGGTCTACAATGAGCAGTTCTTC.

The table lists this clonotype with a few counts. The CDR3 is CSARDLRREGYNEQFF. CDR3 nucleotide sequence: TGCAGTGCTAGAGATCTAAGGCGGGAGGGGTACAATGAGCAGTTCTTC. V usage is TRBV20-1 and J usage is TRBJ2-1; TRBD2 matches at 9 bases. Looked up from germline, CDR1 is DFQATT and CDR2 is SNEGSKA (reference sequence). This CDR3 has 16 residues. V lost 0 bases and J lost 4; bases outside the gene matches: 7.

The chain carries TRBV20-1 and TRBJ1-3, with D perhaps TRBD1 (5 bases). V was pared by 0 bases and J by 3 bases, with 15 bases between. The CDR3 is made up of 16 amino acids. Per the germline V gene, CDR1 is DFQATT and CDR2 is SNEGSKA (reference sequence). The CDR3 loop is CSARERGFYLGNTIYF. DNA of the CDR3: TGCAGTGCTAGAGAGCGGGGCTTCTACCTTGGAAACACCATATATTTT.

This clonotype has just a few counts. The J gene is TRBJ2-2, the V gene TRBV6-2 or TRBV6-3, with 10 nucleotides matching TRBD1. CDR1 and CDR2 from the germline V gene are MNHEY and SVGEGT. The J segment lost 3 bases and the V segment lost 2 bases, leaving 6 bases of the junction unmatched. The length of the CDR3 is 17 residues. The CDR3 region is CASSYLPGQGDTGELFF. For the CDR3, the DNA is TGTGCCAGCAGTTACCTCCCCGGACAGGGGGACACCGGGGAGCTGTTTTTT.

For the CDR3, the DNA is TGTGCCAGCAGTTACAACGGCTATAGCAATCAGCCCCAGCATTTT. Protein: CASSYNGYSNQPQHF. The V call is TRBV6-2 or TRBV6-3, the J call TRBJ1-5; unclear D gene. CDR3 size: 15 residues. V was pared by 2 bases and J by 0 bases, with 8 bases between. Germline V gene lookup returns CDR1 MNHEY and CDR2 SVGEGT.

This clonotype was seen just once. The V call is TRBV2, the J call TRBJ1-2; D is unclear. The germline V gene has CDR1 SNHLY and CDR2 FYNNEI. The germline V and J ends were trimmed by 6 bases and 4 bases, with 9 bases remaining between them. This CDR3 comprises 12 residues. CDR3 nucleotides: TGTGCCAGCAGGAGCAGCCCCTATGGCTACACCTTC. Its protein is CASRSSPYGYTF. The complete variable domain, with remaining parts taken from reference TRBV2 and TRBJ1-2, reads EPEVTQTPSHQVTQMGQEVILRCVPISNHLYFYWYRQILGQKVEFLVSFYNNEISEKSEIFDDQFSVERPDGSNFTLKIRSTKLEDSAMYFCASRSSPYGYTFGSGTRLTVV.

The chain uses TRBV12-3 or TRBV12-4 and TRBJ2-2, with TRBD2 matching 11 bases. This CDR3 contains 16 residues. V shed 1 base and J 6 bases; nucleotides not matched to a gene: 4. Here the CDR3 reads CASSLGVAGGAGELFF. Here the CDR3 DNA reads TGTGCCAGCAGTTTAGGTGTAGCGGGAGGGGCCGGGGAGCTGTTTTTT.

This chain connects TRBV6-5 to TRBJ1-1, with D hard to call. Germline loops: CDR1 MNHEY, CDR2 SVGAGI. Trimming pared 4 bases from V and 1 base from J, leaving 7 bases between. The CDR3 runs to 13 residues. This chain's CDR3 is CASSWGSNTEAFF. As DNA, the CDR3 is TGTGCCAGCAGTTGGGGATCGAACACTGAAGCTTTCTTT.